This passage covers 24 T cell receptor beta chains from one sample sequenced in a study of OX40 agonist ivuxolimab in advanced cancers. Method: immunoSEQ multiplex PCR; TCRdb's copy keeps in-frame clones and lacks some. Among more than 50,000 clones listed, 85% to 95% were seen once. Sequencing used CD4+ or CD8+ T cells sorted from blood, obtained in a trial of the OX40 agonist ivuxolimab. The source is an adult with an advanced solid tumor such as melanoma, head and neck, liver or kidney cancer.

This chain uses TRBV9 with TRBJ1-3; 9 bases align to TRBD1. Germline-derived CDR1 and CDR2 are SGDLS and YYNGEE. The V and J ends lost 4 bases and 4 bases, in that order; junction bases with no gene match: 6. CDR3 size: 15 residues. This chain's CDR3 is CASSFGTGLGNTIYF. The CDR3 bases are TGTGCCAGCAGCTTCGGGACAGGGTTAGGAAACACCATATATTTT. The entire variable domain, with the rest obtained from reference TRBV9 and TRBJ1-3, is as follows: DSGVTQTPKHLITATGQRVTLRCSPRSGDLSVYWYQQSLDQGLQFLIQYYNGEERAKGNILERFSAQQFPDLHSELNLSSLELGDSALYFCASSFGTGLGNTIYFGEGSWLTVV.

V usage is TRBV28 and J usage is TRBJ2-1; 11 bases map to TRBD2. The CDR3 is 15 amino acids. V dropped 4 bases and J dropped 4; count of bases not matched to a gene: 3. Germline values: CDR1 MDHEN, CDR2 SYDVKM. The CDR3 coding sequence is TGTGCCAGCAGTTCCGGGACTAGCGGATACAATGAGCAGTTCTTC. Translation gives CASSSGTSGYNEQFF. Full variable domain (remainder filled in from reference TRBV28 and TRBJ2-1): DVKVTQSSRYLVKRTGEKVFLECVQDMDHENMFWYRQDPGLGLRLIYFSYDVKMKEKGDIPEGYSVSREKKERFSLILESASTNQTSMYLCASSSGTSGYNEQFFGPGTRLTVL.

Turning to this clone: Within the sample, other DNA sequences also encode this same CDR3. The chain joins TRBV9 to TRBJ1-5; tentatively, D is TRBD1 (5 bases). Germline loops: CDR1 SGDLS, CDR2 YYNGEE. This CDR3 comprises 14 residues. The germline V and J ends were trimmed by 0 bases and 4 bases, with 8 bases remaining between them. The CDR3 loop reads CASSVGGGNQPQHF. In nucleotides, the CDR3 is TGTGCCAGCAGCGTAGGCGGGGGTAATCAGCCCCAGCATTTT.

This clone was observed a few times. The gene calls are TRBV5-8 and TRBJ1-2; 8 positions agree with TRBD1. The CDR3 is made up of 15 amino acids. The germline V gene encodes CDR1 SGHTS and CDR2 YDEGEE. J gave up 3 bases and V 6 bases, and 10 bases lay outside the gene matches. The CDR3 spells CASNLDREGDYGYTF. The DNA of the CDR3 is TGTGCCAGCAACCTGGACAGGGAAGGGGACTATGGCTACACCTTC. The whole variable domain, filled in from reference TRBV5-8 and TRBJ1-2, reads EAGVTQSPTHLIKTRGQQATLRCSPISGHTSVYWYQQALGLGLQFLLWYDEGEERNRGNFPPRFSGRQFPNYSSELNVNALELEDSALYLCASNLDREGDYGYTFGSGTRLTVV.

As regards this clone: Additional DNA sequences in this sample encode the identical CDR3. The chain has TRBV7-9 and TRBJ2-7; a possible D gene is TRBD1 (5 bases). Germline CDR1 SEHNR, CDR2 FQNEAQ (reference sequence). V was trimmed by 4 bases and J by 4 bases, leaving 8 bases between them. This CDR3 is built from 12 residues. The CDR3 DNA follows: TGTGCCAGCAGCTACCCAGGGTACGAGCAGTACTTC. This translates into CASSYPGYEQYF.

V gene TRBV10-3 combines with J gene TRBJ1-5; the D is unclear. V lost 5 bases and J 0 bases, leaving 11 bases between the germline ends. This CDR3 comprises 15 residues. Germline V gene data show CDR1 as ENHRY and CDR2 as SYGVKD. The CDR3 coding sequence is TGTGCCATCAGTCCGGGGTCTTATAGCAATCAGCCCCAGCATTTT. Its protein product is CAISPGSYSNQPQHF.

CDR3 nucleotides: TGTGCCACCAGCGGCCGGACAGGGGATTCTGCCTACGAGCAGTACTTC. As protein: CATSGRTGDSAYEQYF. V gene TRBV15 combines with J gene TRBJ2-7, with TRBD1 matching over 9 bases. Trimming cost V 5 bases and J 2 bases; bases outside gene matches: 10. The CDR3 sequence is 16 residues long. In germline, CDR1 is LNHNV, CDR2 YYDKDF (reference sequence).

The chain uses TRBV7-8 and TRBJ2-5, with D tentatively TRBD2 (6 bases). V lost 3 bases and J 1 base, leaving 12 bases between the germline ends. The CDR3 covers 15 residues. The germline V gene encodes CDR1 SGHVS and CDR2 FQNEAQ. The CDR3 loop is CASSFIGTLQETQYF. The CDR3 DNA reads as TGTGCCAGCAGCTTTATAGGGACTCTCCAAGAGACCCAGTACTTC.

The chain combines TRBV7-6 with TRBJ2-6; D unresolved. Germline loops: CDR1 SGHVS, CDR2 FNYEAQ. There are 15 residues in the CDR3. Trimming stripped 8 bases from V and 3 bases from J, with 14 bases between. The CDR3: CASGPLLVGANVLTF. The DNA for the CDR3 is TGTGCCAGCGGGCCCTTACTCGTTGGGGCCAACGTCCTGACTTTC.

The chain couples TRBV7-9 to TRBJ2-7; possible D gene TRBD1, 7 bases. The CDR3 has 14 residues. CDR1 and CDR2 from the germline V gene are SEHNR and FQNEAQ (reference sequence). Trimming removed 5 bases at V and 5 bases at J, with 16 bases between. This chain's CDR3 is CASSPKEGAHEQYF. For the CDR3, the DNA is TGTGCCAGCAGCCCGAAGGAGGGGGCCCACGAGCAGTACTTC. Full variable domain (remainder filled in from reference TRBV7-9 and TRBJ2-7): DTGVSQNPRHKITKRGQNVTFRCDPISEHNRLYWYRQTLGQGPEFLTYFQNEAQLEKSRLLSDRFSAERPKGSFSTLEIQRTEQGDSAMYLCASSPKEGAHEQYFGPGTRLTVT.

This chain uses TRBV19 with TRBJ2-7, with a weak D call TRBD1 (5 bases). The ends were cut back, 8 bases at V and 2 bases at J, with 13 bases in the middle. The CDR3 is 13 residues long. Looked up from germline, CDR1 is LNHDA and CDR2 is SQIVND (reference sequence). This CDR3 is CASGAGLTYEQYF. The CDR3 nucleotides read TGTGCCAGTGGGGCAGGGCTAACCTACGAGCAGTACTTC.

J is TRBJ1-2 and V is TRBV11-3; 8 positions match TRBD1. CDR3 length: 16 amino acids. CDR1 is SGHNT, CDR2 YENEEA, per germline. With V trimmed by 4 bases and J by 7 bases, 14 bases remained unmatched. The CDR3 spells CASSSLDREELRGYTF. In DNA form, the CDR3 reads TGTGCCAGCAGCTCCCTGGACAGGGAGGAGCTACGTGGCTACACCTTC.

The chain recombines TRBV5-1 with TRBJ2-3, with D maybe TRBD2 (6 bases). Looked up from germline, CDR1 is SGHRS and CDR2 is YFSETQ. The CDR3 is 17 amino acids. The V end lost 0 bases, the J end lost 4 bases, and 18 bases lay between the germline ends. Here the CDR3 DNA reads TGCGCCAGCAGCTTGGCCGGGGGATTTGATCGGCCAGATACGCAGTATTTT. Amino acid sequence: CASSLAGGFDRPDTQYF.

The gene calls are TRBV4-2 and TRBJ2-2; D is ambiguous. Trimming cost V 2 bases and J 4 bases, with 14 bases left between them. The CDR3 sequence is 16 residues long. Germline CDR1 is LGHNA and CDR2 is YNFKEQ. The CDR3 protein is CASSQSRLTRTGELFF. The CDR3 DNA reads TGTGCCAGCAGCCAATCCCGTTTAACTCGCACCGGGGAGCTGTTTTTT.

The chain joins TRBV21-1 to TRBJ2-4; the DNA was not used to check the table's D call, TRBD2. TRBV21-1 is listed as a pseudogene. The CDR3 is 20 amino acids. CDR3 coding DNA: TGTGCCAGCAGCAAAGTGGAGCGGGAGGGCCCTCGTCGGGCCAAAAACATTCAGTACTTC. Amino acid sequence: CASSKVEREGPRRAKNIQYF.

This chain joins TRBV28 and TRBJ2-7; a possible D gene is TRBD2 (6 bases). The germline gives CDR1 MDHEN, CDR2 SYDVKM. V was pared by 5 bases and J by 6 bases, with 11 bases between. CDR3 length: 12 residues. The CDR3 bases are TGTGCCAGCAGTCCTCTGGGGGGCGAGCAGTACTTC. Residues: CASSPLGGEQYF.

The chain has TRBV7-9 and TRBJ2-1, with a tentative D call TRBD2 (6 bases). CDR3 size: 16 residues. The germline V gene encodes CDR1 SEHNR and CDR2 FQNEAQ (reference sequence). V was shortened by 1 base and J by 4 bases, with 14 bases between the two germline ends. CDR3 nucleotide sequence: TGTGCCAGCAGCTTAGTAGCGGCTTCTTATTACAATGAGCAGTTCTTC. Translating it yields CASSLVAASYYNEQFF. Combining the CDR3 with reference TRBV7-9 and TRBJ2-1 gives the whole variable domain DTGVSQNPRHKITKRGQNVTFRCDPISEHNRLYWYRQTLGQGPEFLTYFQNEAQLEKSRLLSDRFSAERPKGSFSTLEIQRTEQGDSAMYLCASSLVAASYYNEQFFGPGTRLTVL.

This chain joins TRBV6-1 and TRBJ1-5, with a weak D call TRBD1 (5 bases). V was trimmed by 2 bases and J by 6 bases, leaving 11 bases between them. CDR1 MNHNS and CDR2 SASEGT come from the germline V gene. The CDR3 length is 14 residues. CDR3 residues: CASSEMGPGQPQHF. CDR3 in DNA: TGTGCCAGCAGTGAAATGGGACCTGGTCAGCCCCAGCATTTT.

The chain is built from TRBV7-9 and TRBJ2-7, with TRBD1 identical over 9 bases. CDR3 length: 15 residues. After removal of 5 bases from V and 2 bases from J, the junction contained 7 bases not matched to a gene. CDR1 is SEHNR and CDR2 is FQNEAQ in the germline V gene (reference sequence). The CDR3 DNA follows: TGTGCCAGCAGCCGCGGACAGGGGACCACCTACGAGCAGTACTTC. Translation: CASSRGQGTTYEQYF.

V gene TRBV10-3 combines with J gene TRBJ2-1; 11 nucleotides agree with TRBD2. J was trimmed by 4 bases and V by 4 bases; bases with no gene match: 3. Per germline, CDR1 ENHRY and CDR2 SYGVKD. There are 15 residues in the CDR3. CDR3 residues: CAISGGLAAYNEQFF. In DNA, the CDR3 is TGTGCCATCAGTGGGGGACTAGCGGCTTACAATGAGCAGTTCTTC.

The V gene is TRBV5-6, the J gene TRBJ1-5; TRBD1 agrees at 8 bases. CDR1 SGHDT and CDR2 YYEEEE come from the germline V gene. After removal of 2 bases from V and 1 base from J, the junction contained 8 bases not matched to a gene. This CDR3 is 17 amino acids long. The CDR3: CASSLWAGGRSNQPQHF. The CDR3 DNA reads TGTGCCAGCAGCTTATGGGCAGGGGGCAGGAGCAATCAGCCCCAGCATTTT.

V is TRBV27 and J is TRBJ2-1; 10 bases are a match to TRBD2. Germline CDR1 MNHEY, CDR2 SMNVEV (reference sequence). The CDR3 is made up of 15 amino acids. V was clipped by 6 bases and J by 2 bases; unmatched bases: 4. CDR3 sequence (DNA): TGTGCCAGCAGACCCCTAGCGGGAGCCTACAATGAGCAGTTCTTC. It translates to CASRPLAGAYNEQFF.

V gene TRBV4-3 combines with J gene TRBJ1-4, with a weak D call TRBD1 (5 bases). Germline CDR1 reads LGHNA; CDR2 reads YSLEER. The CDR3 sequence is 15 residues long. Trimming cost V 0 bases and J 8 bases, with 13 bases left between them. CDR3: CASSQEGGVGEKLFF. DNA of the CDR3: TGCGCCAGCAGCCAAGAAGGAGGGGTTGGGGAAAAACTGTTTTTT.

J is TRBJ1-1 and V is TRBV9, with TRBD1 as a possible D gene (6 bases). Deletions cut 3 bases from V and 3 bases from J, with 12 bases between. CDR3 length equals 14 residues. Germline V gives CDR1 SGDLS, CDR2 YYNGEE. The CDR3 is CASSAQGLDTEAFF. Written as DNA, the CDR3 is TGTGCCAGCAGCGCGCAGGGGTTGGACACTGAAGCTTTCTTT. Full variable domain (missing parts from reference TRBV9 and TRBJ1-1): DSGVTQTPKHLITATGQRVTLRCSPRSGDLSVYWYQQSLDQGLQFLIQYYNGEERAKGNILERFSAQQFPDLHSELNLSSLELGDSALYFCASSAQGLDTEAFFGQGTRLTVV.